The 30 T cell receptor beta chains listed next were all sequenced from one sample in a study of shared clonotypes between healthy human individuals. Profiled with immunoSEQ multiplex PCR; TCRdb holds only in-frame clones, not every one. The repertoire has roughly 1 million clones, around 74% of them found once; the top ten carry about 1.5%. The sequenced material came from memory CD4+ T cells sorted from blood. The subset is: CD45RA-negative fraction. The source of these receptors is a man in his late teens or twenties in good health.

This clone appeared a single time. The chain couples TRBV11-2 to TRBJ2-1; 10 nucleotides align to TRBD1. J lost 5 bases, V lost 5 bases, and 9 bases had no gene match. Germline CDR1 reads SGHAT; CDR2 reads FQNNGV. This CDR3 comprises 16 residues. For the CDR3, the DNA is TGTGCCAGCAGCGTTACCGGGACAGGGGTAAACAATGAGCAGTTCTTC. It specifies CASSVTGTGVNNEQFF. Full variable domain (outside the CDR3, taken from reference TRBV11-2 and TRBJ2-1): EAGVAQSPRYKIIEKRQSVAFWCNPISGHATLYWYQQILGQGPKLLIQFQNNGVVDDSQLPKDRFSAERLKGVDSTLKIQPAKLEDSAVYLCASSVTGTGVNNEQFFGPGTRLTVL.

The gene calls are TRBV6-5 and TRBJ2-3; the D is unclear. Trimming stripped 8 bases from V and 4 bases from J, with 7 bases between. CDR3 length: 11 residues. Germline values: CDR1 MNHEY, CDR2 SVGAGI. This CDR3 reads CASGSADTQYF. The CDR3 DNA is TGTGCCAGCGGGTCCGCAGATACGCAGTATTTT.

The gene calls are TRBV25-1 and TRBJ2-1, with a tentative D call TRBD1 (6 bases). In germline, CDR1 is MGHDK, CDR2 SYGVNS. The CDR3 extends over 17 amino acids. V lost 2 bases to trimming and J lost 6 bases, with 20 bases between them. CDR3: CASSEPLGHTFGNEQFF. In nucleotides, the CDR3 is TGTGCCAGCAGTGAACCGCTGGGACATACCTTTGGCAATGAGCAGTTCTTC.

The rearrangement joins TRBV7-2 to TRBJ2-2; D not certain. V gave up 2 bases and J gave up 7 bases, with 5 bases separating them. Germline V gene data show CDR1 as SGHTA and CDR2 as FQGNSA. The CDR3 is made up of 12 amino acids. CDR3: CASSLNFGELFF. Here the CDR3 DNA reads TGTGCCAGCAGCTTAAATTTCGGGGAGCTGTTTTTT.

In this sample, this clone turned up once. The rearrangement links TRBV5-1 to TRBJ2-1; possible D gene TRBD2, 5 bases. The CDR3 has 15 amino acids. Trimming stripped 0 bases from V and 5 bases from J, with 12 bases between. Germline CDR1 and CDR2: SGHRS and YFSETQ. CDR3 in DNA: TGCGCCAGCAGCTTGGCCCCCCTCGGGGACAATGAGCAGTTCTTC. It is translated as CASSLAPLGDNEQFF.

This chain connects TRBV6-5 to TRBJ1-2; D not resolved. Germline-derived CDR1 and CDR2 are MNHEY and SVGAGI. The germline V and J ends were trimmed by 0 bases and 9 bases, with 17 bases remaining between them. The length of the CDR3 is 15 residues. This CDR3 is CASSYSGGSRHSYTF. Written as DNA, the CDR3 is TGTGCCAGCAGTTACTCTGGAGGGTCGCGTCACAGCTACACCTTC.

The chain joins TRBV9 to TRBJ1-2, with D possibly TRBD1 on 6 matching bases. CDR1 is SGDLS and CDR2 is YYNGEE in the germline V gene. Trimming removed 0 bases from V and 2 bases from J, with 11 bases in between. The CDR3 contains 15 residues. The CDR3 coding sequence is TGTGCCAGCAGCGTAGGGCAGGGACAAAACTATGGCTACACCTTC. Translating gives CASSVGQGQNYGYTF.

The chain employs TRBV7-3 and TRBJ2-7, with D possibly matching TRBD2 (5 bases). Per germline, CDR1 SGHTA and CDR2 FQGTGA. The CDR3 extends over 14 amino acids. V lost 2 bases, J lost 3 bases, and 11 bases lay in between. The CDR3 here is CASSLVGVGYEQYF. The DNA for the CDR3 is TGTGCCAGCAGCTTAGTCGGGGTAGGCTACGAGCAGTACTTC. The complete variable domain, with remaining parts taken from reference TRBV7-3 and TRBJ2-7, reads GAGVSQTPSNKVTEKGKYVELRCDPISGHTALYWYRQSLGQGPEFLIYFQGTGAADDSGLPNDRFFAVRPEGSVSTLKIQRTERGDSAVYLCASSLVGVGYEQYFGPGTRLTVT.

The rearrangement links TRBV7-9 to TRBJ2-4; the D gene is possibly TRBD1 (7 bases). The V gene's germline CDR1 is SEHNR and CDR2 FQNEAQ (reference sequence). This CDR3 region has 14 residues. Trimming took off 5 bases at V and 13 bases at J, with 21 bases between the two ends. CDR3 residues: CASSPSSQGGKQYF. The CDR3 coding sequence is TGTGCCAGCAGCCCCAGTAGCCAGGGGGGAAAGCAGTACTTC.

The CDR3 reads CASSVHPPVGSGYTF. In DNA, the CDR3 is TGTGCCAGTAGTGTACACCCCCCTGTGGGTAGCGGCTACACCTTC. This chain uses TRBV19 with TRBJ1-2; D gene uncertain. V lost 5 bases and J 8 bases, leaving 21 bases between the germline ends. Germline CDR1 is LNHDA and CDR2 is SQIVND (reference sequence). The CDR3 length is 15 residues.

The genes are TRBV5-4 and TRBJ2-5; possible D gene TRBD1, 5 bases. V was clipped by 1 base and J by 2 bases, with 12 bases between them. The CDR3 is 15 amino acids. From germline, CDR1 is SGHNT and CDR2 YYREEE (reference sequence). The CDR3 nucleotides read TGTGCCAGCAGCTTGACGACAGCCGGGCAAGAGACCCAGTACTTC. As protein: CASSLTTAGQETQYF.

The V and J genes are TRBV19 and TRBJ2-3; D is tentatively TRBD1 or TRBD2 (7 bases each). Per germline, CDR1 LNHDA and CDR2 SQIVND (reference sequence). V lost 2 bases and J 3 bases, leaving 9 bases between the germline ends. The CDR3 has 14 amino acids. CDR3 sequence: CASSIQGGTDTQYF. Here the CDR3 DNA reads TGTGCCAGTAGTATACAGGGGGGGACAGATACGCAGTATTTT.

This clone has a handful of counts. The chain uses TRBV15 and TRBJ2-2; D is undetermined. Trimming pared 6 bases from V and 5 bases from J, leaving 16 bases between. The CDR3 loop spans 15 amino acids. Germline lookup yields CDR1 LNHNV and CDR2 YYDKDF (reference sequence). The CDR3 DNA follows: TGTGCCACCAGGGGTCTGGGGTCCGGAACCGGGGAGCTGTTTTTT. Translating gives CATRGLGSGTGELFF.

The chain combines TRBV11-2 with TRBJ2-1; no reliable D call. From germline, CDR1 is SGHAT and CDR2 FQNNGV. The CDR3 is made up of 18 amino acids. V shed 2 bases and J shed 4 bases, with 21 bases lying between them. This CDR3 is CASSLNGELALQYNEQFF. CDR3 in DNA: TGTGCCAGCAGCTTAAATGGAGAGTTGGCCCTTCAATACAATGAGCAGTTCTTC.

The chain recombines TRBV14 with TRBJ2-7; D remains ambiguous. This CDR3 region has 14 residues. Germline V gene lookup returns CDR1 SGHDN and CDR2 FVKESK. V gave up 1 base and J gave up 0 bases, with 7 bases separating them. The CDR3 DNA reads as TGTGCCAGCAGCCAAGGTCCGGCCTCCTACGAGCAGTACTTC. Protein product: CASSQGPASYEQYF.

V is TRBV13 and J is TRBJ2-7; D is ambiguous. Germline CDR1 PRHDT, CDR2 FYEKMQ (reference sequence). V was pared by 5 bases and J by 7 bases, with 21 bases between. The CDR3 spans 15 residues. The CDR3 is CASSRRTAADGEQYF. In DNA, the CDR3 is TGTGCCAGCAGCCGTAGGACGGCTGCTGATGGGGAGCAGTACTTC.

The V call is TRBV28, the J call TRBJ1-6, with TRBD1 identical over 10 bases. The V and J ends lost 8 bases and 11 bases, in that order; junction bases with no gene match: 9. The CDR3 sequence is 14 residues long. CDR1 and CDR2 from the germline V gene are MDHEN and SYDVKM. Here the CDR3 reads CASGTTGGRAPLHF. For the CDR3, the DNA is TGTGCCAGCGGGACGACAGGGGGCCGGGCACCCCTCCACTTT.

The V call is TRBV6-1, the J call TRBJ1-3; 9 bases agree with TRBD1. The germline CDR1 and CDR2 sequences are MNHNS and SASEGT. CDR3 length: 14 amino acids. J was trimmed by 7 bases and V by 5 bases; bases with no gene match: 6. CDR3 protein: CASSPRDRANTIYF. CDR3 DNA sequence: TGTGCCAGCAGTCCCCGGGACAGGGCGAACACCATATATTTT.

The chain has TRBV28 and TRBJ1-6; perhaps TRBD1 as D (6 bases). The germline V and J ends were trimmed by 2 bases and 5 bases, with 10 bases remaining between them. This CDR3 has 15 residues. The germline gives CDR1 MDHEN, CDR2 SYDVKM. This CDR3 is CASSLPDRNNSPLHF. The CDR3 nucleotides are TGTGCCAGCAGTTTACCAGACAGGAATAATTCACCCCTCCACTTT.

With regard to this clone: This sample also contains other DNA sequences that code for the same CDR3. This chain joins TRBV7-2 and TRBJ2-5; D ambiguous. Germline V gene data show CDR1 as SGHTA and CDR2 as FQGNSA. This CDR3 region has 11 residues. Trimming pared 5 bases from V and 3 bases from J, leaving 4 bases between. CDR3 bases: TGTGCCAGCAGCCCAAAAGAGACCCAGTACTTC. Encoded protein: CASSPKETQYF.

The chain uses TRBV6-5 and TRBJ1-1; D not resolved. There are 12 residues in the CDR3. The germline V gene encodes CDR1 MNHEY and CDR2 SVGAGI. V was shortened by 6 bases and J by 5 bases, with 10 bases between the two germline ends. This CDR3 is CASSRVGTEAFF. DNA of the CDR3: TGTGCCAGCAGCCGGGTAGGAACTGAAGCTTTCTTT.

With respect to this clone: Other DNA variants within this sample encode the same CDR3. The V gene is TRBV5-1, the J gene TRBJ2-2; 9 nucleotides align to TRBD1. Germline loops: CDR1 SGHRS, CDR2 YFSETQ. The trim removed 4 bases at V and 5 bases at J, leaving 9 bases unmatched. The CDR3 consists of 16 residues. The CDR3 region has the DNA TGCGCCAGCAGCCCCCCGGGACAGGGACGTACCGGGGAGCTGTTTTTT. Amino acids: CASSPPGQGRTGELFF.

The rearrangement links TRBV9 to TRBJ1-1; possible D gene TRBD1, 5 bases. V was trimmed by 0 bases and J by 4 bases, leaving 13 bases between them. The germline V gene encodes CDR1 SGDLS and CDR2 YYNGEE. The CDR3 is 15 amino acids. The DNA for the CDR3 is TGTGCCAGCAGCGTAGGGTGGGGACTGAGCACTGAAGCTTTCTTT. It is translated as CASSVGWGLSTEAFF.

The chain links TRBV19 to TRBJ2-5; the D gene is possibly TRBD1 (6 bases). Trimming removed 2 bases at V and 5 bases at J, with 12 bases between. From germline, CDR1 is LNHDA and CDR2 SQIVND (reference sequence). The CDR3 is 14 residues long. CDR3 residues: CASSIQGPGETQYF. The CDR3 DNA sequence: TGTGCCAGTAGTATACAGGGGCCAGGGGAGACCCAGTACTTC.

There are a few counts of this clone. The chain recombines TRBV30 with TRBJ1-1; D is unresolved. Per the germline V gene, CDR1 is GTSNPN and CDR2 is SVGIG (reference sequence). The CDR3 spans 11 residues. V was shortened by 6 bases and J by 7 bases, with 12 bases between the two germline ends. Here the CDR3 reads CACSDGLEAFF. CDR3 in DNA: TGTGCCTGTTCGGACGGCCTTGAAGCTTTCTTT.

CDR3 bases: TGTGCCAGCAGCTTAGATGCTTCAGGGAACTATGGCTACACCTTC. Translation: CASSLDASGNYGYTF. The V and J genes are TRBV7-2 and TRBJ1-2, with D perhaps TRBD1 (5 bases). This CDR3 contains 15 residues. Germline CDR1 is SGHTA and CDR2 is FQGNSA. V dropped 1 base and J dropped 2 bases, with 11 bases sitting between them.

The chain joins TRBV5-6 to TRBJ1-5, with 9 bases fitting TRBD1. This CDR3 comprises 15 residues. Per the germline V gene, CDR1 is SGHDT and CDR2 is YYEEEE. The V gene end was trimmed by 4 bases and the J gene end by 5 bases; junction bases not matched to a gene: 7. This CDR3 reads CASSDPGQGDQPQHF. For the CDR3, the DNA is TGTGCCAGCAGCGACCCGGGACAGGGCGATCAGCCCCAGCATTTT.

The chain recombines TRBV25-1 with TRBJ2-7; 8 bases match TRBD2. Unmatched junction bases numbered 8, after V lost 4 bases and J lost 0 bases. CDR1 is MGHDK, CDR2 SYGVNS, per germline. The CDR3 has 16 amino acids. DNA for the CDR3: TGTGCCAGCAGTGGATCAGCGGGGGTGAGCTCCTACGAGCAGTACTTC. Its protein product is CASSGSAGVSSYEQYF.

The chain couples TRBV19 to TRBJ2-7; D is possibly TRBD1 or TRBD2 (5 bases each). Germline V lookup: CDR1 LNHDA, CDR2 SQIVND (reference sequence). V gave up 1 base and J gave up 3 bases, with 13 bases separating them. CDR3 length: 15 amino acids. CDR3 amino acids: CASSIAGTAIYEQYF. The DNA for the CDR3 is TGTGCCAGTAGTATAGCGGGGACCGCTATCTACGAGCAGTACTTC.

CDR3 protein: CASSQSRGPGYEQYF. CDR3 sequence (DNA): TGTGCCAGCTCACAAAGCAGGGGGCCGGGGTACGAGCAGTACTTC. This chain uses TRBV18 with TRBJ2-7, with 8 bases that match TRBD1. CDR3 length: 15 residues. The germline V gene encodes CDR1 KGHSH and CDR2 LQKENI. Trimming at V came to 4 bases and at J to 4 bases, leaving 9 bases not matched to a gene.